This T cell receptor beta chain is drawn from a study of blood T cell repertoires in COVID-19. As for the study in general: Both acute and convalescent COVID-19 samples were obtained from the United States, Italy and Spain. From T cells, B-cell-depleted T cells, or PBMCs came the material, which was cDNA or gDNA.

The Seattle patients, enrolled during active infection, were followed longitudinally. Methods used by the authors: Quantification of nucleated cells was approximated via reference gene primer amplification. Produced via immunoSEQ multiplex PCR; TCRdb's table is partial and in-frame only. The DNA was the basis for D and trimming; V, J and clone size are from that table. This sample yields approximately 200,000 clones, of which approximately 84% are seen a single time; approximately 8% belongs to the top ten. The CDR3 spans 13 residues. The V end was cut by 8 bases, the J end by 5 bases, with 13 bases between. Germline V lookup: CDR1 KGHSH, CDR2 LQKENI.

The TCR was taken from a woman over 75 with COVID-19, enrolled during active disease. The sample comprised peripheral blood. J is TRBJ2-1 and V is TRBV18; D unresolved. CDR3 amino acids: CASARTADNEQFF. CDR3 sequence (DNA): TGTGCCAGCGCCCGTACAGCAGACAATGAGCAGTTCTTC.